The clone carrying this TCR beta chain was seen a single time. What it binds is not known. These data belong to a study of cytomegalovirus exposure and HLA in healthy donors. Study overall: Genotyping of roughly 400 donors showed that about 83% belonged to the Caucasian-associated ancestry cluster. Findings and caveats of the study: Many donors carried some public TCRs, although rarity characterized most TCR sequences. Later, an analysis showed that TCR beta chains associated with HLA were more clonally expanded than others that were equally common.

Germline-derived CDR1 and CDR2 are SGHTA and FQGTGA. The CDR3 covers 14 residues. J lost 5 bases, V lost 4 bases, and 6 bases had no gene match. This PCR relied on a set of 60 Vbeta primers and 13 Jbeta primers. Using immunoSEQ multiplex PCR, the repertoire was profiled, and TCRdb retains in-frame clones only, with some absent. The sample lists approximately 150,000 clones, around 80% occurring once. The V call is TRBV7-3, the J call TRBJ2-7; TRBD1 aligns across 9 bases. Sequencing was carried out using PBMCs. This sequence was found in a woman aged 35 to 49 in good health and CMV-seropositive. This CDR3 reads CASSSGTGFDEQYF. The CDR3 DNA sequence: TGTGCCAGCAGCTCAGGGACAGGGTTCGACGAGCAGTACTTC.